The 17 T cell receptor beta chains below were found in one sample sequenced in a study of cytotoxic CD8 clonotypes in ibrutinib-treated CLL. Assay: immunoSEQ multiplex PCR; the TCRdb copy retains only in-frame clones and omits some. The sample includes 150,000 to 200,000 clones, over 65% seen only once; the top ten take roughly 2%. The source material was PBMCs, sampled after 12 months of ibrutinib treatment. The receptors derive from a human donor with chronic lymphocytic leukemia.

The chain uses TRBV10-3 and TRBJ2-5; D not resolved. Germline-derived CDR1 and CDR2 are ENHRY and SYGVKD. This CDR3 comprises 17 residues. V lost 3 bases and J 2 bases, leaving 19 bases between the germline ends. This CDR3 reads CAISESVRPSVQETQYF. The CDR3 DNA sequence: TGTGCCATCAGTGAAAGCGTTCGGCCTTCGGTTCAAGAGACCCAGTACTTC.

The table lists this clone with a count of one. This rearrangement joins TRBV7-2 to TRBJ1-1, with D unclear. Deletions cut 6 bases from V and 0 bases from J, with 8 bases between. This CDR3 has 13 amino acids. Germline V CDR1 and CDR2: SGHTA, FQGNSA. The CDR3 region is CASSLRMNTEAFF. CDR3 DNA: TGTGCCAGCAGTCTCCGGATGAACACTGAAGCTTTCTTT.

The chain employs TRBV20-1 and TRBJ2-5, with D tentatively TRBD1 (6 bases). Germline-derived CDR1 and CDR2 are DFQATT and SNEGSKA (reference sequence). The V gene lost 6 bases and the J gene lost 4 bases, with 9 bases spanning the gap. The CDR3 runs 11 residues. This chain's CDR3 is CSAFRGETQYF. DNA for the CDR3: TGCAGTGCATTCAGGGGAGAGACCCAGTACTTC.

The rearrangement uses TRBV20-1 and TRBJ2-3; D remains unclear. This CDR3 comprises 11 residues. Trimming cost V 6 bases and J 8 bases, with 12 bases left between them. CDR1 is DFQATT and CDR2 is SNEGSKA in the germline V gene (reference sequence). The CDR3 nucleotides are TGCAGTGCCCAACGATTGGGTACGCAGTATTTT. Protein: CSAQRLGTQYF.

J is TRBJ2-5 and V is TRBV5-8; 7 bases match TRBD1. Trimming at V came to 3 bases and at J to 2 bases, leaving 7 bases not matched to a gene. CDR1 is SGHTS, CDR2 YDEGEE, per germline. CDR3 length equals 15 residues. The CDR3 region has the DNA TGTGCCAGCAGCTCCGGACAGGCCCCACAAGAGACCCAGTACTTC. Translating gives CASSSGQAPQETQYF.

The chain employs TRBV6-1 and TRBJ2-4, with 8 positions matching TRBD1. J was trimmed by 2 bases and V by 0 bases; bases with no gene match: 9. The CDR3 is made up of 18 amino acids. Germline V gives CDR1 MNHNS, CDR2 SASEGT. CDR3 nucleotide sequence: TGTGCCAGCAGTGAAGCGCAGGGGGCCTTTCGGTCCAAAAACATTCAGTACTTC. Residues: CASSEAQGAFRSKNIQYF.

The genes are TRBV29-1 and TRBJ2-3; TRBD1 agrees at 10 bases. With V trimmed by 4 bases and J by 6 bases, 19 bases remained unmatched. The length of the CDR3 is 18 residues. Per germline, CDR1 SQVTM and CDR2 ANQGSEA. Here the CDR3 reads CSVVVMFRDRGRRDTQYF. The CDR3 DNA reads TGCAGCGTTGTAGTAATGTTCCGAGACAGGGGGCGCAGGGATACGCAGTATTTT.

The V gene is TRBV10-3, the J gene TRBJ2-2; unclear D gene. The V end was cut by 4 bases, the J end by 6 bases, with 15 bases between. The CDR3 is 15 residues long. CDR1 and CDR2 (germline): ENHRY, SYGVKD. The CDR3 sequence is CAISASLTESGELFF. The CDR3 DNA reads as TGTGCCATCAGTGCGAGCTTGACGGAGTCCGGGGAGCTGTTTTTT.

The rearrangement links TRBV11-1 to TRBJ2-3; D unclear. Per germline, CDR1 SGHAT and CDR2 FQDESV (reference sequence). The CDR3 runs to 13 residues. Trimming took off 2 bases at V and 8 bases at J, with 11 bases between the two ends. For the CDR3, the DNA is TGTGCCAGCAGCTTACGACTGGGTTCTACGCAGTATTTT. This encodes CASSLRLGSTQYF.

In nucleotides, the CDR3 is TGTGCCAGCAGTTCTTCTCTCGGATTACAAGAGACCCAGTACTTC. As protein: CASSSSLGLQETQYF. V gene TRBV28 combines with J gene TRBJ2-5; no firm D call. Trimming removed 4 bases at V and 2 bases at J, with 14 bases between. Per germline, CDR1 MDHEN and CDR2 SYDVKM. This CDR3 is 15 amino acids long.

The V call is TRBV5-4, the J call TRBJ2-1; D may match TRBD1 or TRBD2 (6 bases each). Germline loops: CDR1 SGHNT, CDR2 YYREEE (reference sequence). Trimming left V 0 bases short and J 0 bases short, with 7 bases between. The CDR3 spans 15 residues. The CDR3 sequence is CASSLGGASYNEQFF. The CDR3 DNA follows: TGTGCCAGCAGCTTGGGGGGGGCCTCCTACAATGAGCAGTTCTTC.

The genes are TRBV10-3 and TRBJ1-1; unclear D gene. The V end lost 4 bases, the J end lost 1 base, and 13 bases lay between the germline ends. In germline, CDR1 is ENHRY, CDR2 SYGVKD. The CDR3 is made up of 15 amino acids. CDR3 coding DNA: TGTGCCATCAGTGGCATGGTCACCCCGAACACTGAAGCTTTCTTT. It translates to CAISGMVTPNTEAFF.

V gene TRBV6-5 combines with J gene TRBJ2-5; 9 positions agree with TRBD2. Germline CDR1 is MNHEY and CDR2 is SVGAGI. The V and J ends lost 0 bases and 5 bases, in that order; junction bases with no gene match: 7. The CDR3 runs 16 residues. In DNA, the CDR3 is TGTGCCAGCAGTTACTCGGGGGGACTAGCCGGGGAGACCCAGTACTTC. It translates to CASSYSGGLAGETQYF.

The gene calls are TRBV28 and TRBJ1-3; 8 positions agree with TRBD1. The CDR3 sequence is 13 residues long. The V and J ends lost 4 bases and 7 bases, in that order; junction bases with no gene match: 3. Germline CDR1 MDHEN, CDR2 SYDVKM. CDR3 loop: CASSWTGWNTIYF. CDR3 sequence (DNA): TGTGCCAGCAGTTGGACAGGGTGGAACACCATATATTTT.

Details on this clone: Other DNA variants within this sample encode the same CDR3. This sequence joins TRBV5-1 and TRBJ1-5; tentatively, D is TRBD1 (6 bases). The CDR3 extends over 14 amino acids. V lost 4 bases, J lost 1 base, and 9 bases lay in between. CDR1 is SGHRS and CDR2 is YFSETQ in the germline V gene. The CDR3 DNA reads TGCGCCAGCAGCCCGGGGGGCAGCAATCAGCCCCAGCATTTT. Encoded protein: CASSPGGSNQPQHF. Filled out from reference TRBV5-1 and TRBJ1-5, the complete variable domain reads KAGVTQTPRYLIKTRGQQVTLSCSPISGHRSVSWYQQTPGQGLQFLFEYFSETQRNKGNFPGRFSGRQFSNSRSEMNVSTLELGDSALYLCASSPGGSNQPQHFGDGTRLSIL.

The CDR3 DNA reads TGTGCCAGCAGGTGGAGAAGTGGAGGGCAGTTCTTC. It specifies CASRWRSGGQFF. The chain couples TRBV6-1 to TRBJ2-1; TRBD2 is a possible D gene (5 bases). From germline, CDR1 is MNHNS and CDR2 SASEGT. The CDR3 consists of 12 residues. Trimming removed 6 bases at V and 12 bases at J, with 15 bases between.

The V and J genes are TRBV5-1 and TRBJ2-7; 10 bases line up with TRBD1. Trimming took 4 bases from V and 6 from J; bases not matched to a gene: 10. Germline CDR1 is SGHRS and CDR2 is YFSETQ. There are 15 residues in the CDR3. CDR3 amino acids: CASSPTGTGVIEQYF. CDR3 in DNA: TGCGCCAGCAGCCCGACCGGGACAGGGGTAATCGAGCAGTACTTC.